Detailed here is one TCR beta chain. Its ends do not fully match the called genes, so a read error is possible. TCRdb itself ran the 5' RACE reads through MiXCR, one entry per CDR3 protein. The repertoire holds approximately 1.8 million distinct CDR3 sequences, with around a third as singletons. The CDR3 contains 15 residues. Per germline, CDR1 MDHEN and CDR2 SYDVKM. The data stem from a study of identical twins. The rearrangement links TRBV28 to TRBJ2-7; D perhaps matches TRBD2 (6 bases). The source of this sequence is a newborn girl in good health. Sample: cord blood. CDR3 bases: TGTGCCAGCGGTTTGGCTGTCGGGAGAAGGAACGAGCAGTACTTC. Translated, it gives CASGLAVGRRNEQYF. Complete variable domain (other parts from reference TRBV28 and TRBJ2-7): DVKVTQSSRYLVKRTGEKVFLECVQDMDHENMFWYRQDPGLGLRLIYFSYDVKMKEKGDIPEGYSVSREKKERFSLILESASTNQTSMYLCASGLAVGRRNEQYFGPGTRLTVT.